The sample holds many counts of the clone carrying this T cell receptor (beta chain). The antigen remains undetermined. This entry comes from a study of T cell repertoires in cytomegalovirus infection. At the level of the study: HLA-B-restricted CMV epitopes that are well studied were used alongside recently identified HLA-C-restricted ones. Public TCR beta signatures were indicative of both CMV infection and a matching HLA type. Regarding the study as a whole: Carriers of CMV and the relevant HLA type were discriminated by public TCR beta frequency. The ex vivo response was dominated by HLA-C-restricted CMV-specific TCR beta clonotypes.

CDR1 is ENHRY and CDR2 is SYGVKD in the germline V gene. The J segment lost 0 bases and the V segment lost 0 bases, leaving 5 bases of the junction unmatched. The CDR3 spans 16 residues. TCRdb ran MiXCR on the reads and lists one entry per CDR3 protein. The sample lists approximately 70,000 distinct CDR3 sequences, roughly 22% occurring once. This chain links TRBV10-3 with TRBJ2-7, with 7 bases matching TRBD1. The clonotype was recovered from a human donor in good health (CMV status not recorded). Some clones in this sample may be carry-over from other donors' samples. The material sequenced was CD8+ T cells from cultured PBMCs, taken from culture after CMV antigen stimulation. The CDR3 bases are TGTGCCATCAGTGAGTCCAGGGGGTCTAGCTCCTACGAGCAGTACTTC. Its protein is CAISESRGSSSYEQYF.